A selection of T cell receptor beta chains follows, all from one sample in a study of T cells after yellow fever vaccination. TCRdb ran MiXCR on the 5' RACE reads and lists one entry per CDR3 protein. The sample consists of just over 25,000 distinct CDR3 sequences, 5.5% of them appearing once. The sequenced sample was PBMCs, either bulk or a sorted T-cell subset (CD4+, CD8+, memory, or dextramer-sorted; not recorded which), obtained 15 days after the yellow fever booster vaccination. The receptors were gathered from a man in his thirties or forties who received the YFV17D yellow fever vaccine. CDR3s include the opening cysteine and the closing phenylalanine or tryptophan. D genes are given only for firm matches. Size is stated for part of the rows, as once, few or many counts, or as a class when the clone is expanded.

J: TRBJ2-7; size: many; D: TRBD1; V: TRBV7-9; DNA: TGTGCCAGCAGCTTAGGCGGACAGGGGCAAACCTACGAGCAGTACTTC; CDR3: CASSLGGQGQTYEQYF
J: TRBJ2-7; size: many; D: TRBD1; V: TRBV6-5; DNA: TGTGCCAGCAGTTACTTACCAGGGGGCGCGTCCCACGAGCAGTACTTC; CDR3: CASSYLPGGASHEQYF
J: TRBJ2-3; size: many; D: TRBD2; V: TRBV18; DNA: TGTGCCAGCTCACCATCGGGGGGGCAGGCAGATACGCAGTATTTT; CDR3: CASSPSGGQADTQYF
J: TRBJ1-1; size: many; D: -; V: TRBV27; DNA: TGTGCCAGCAGTTCCTCGGAGGTGAACACTGAAGCTTTCTTT; CDR3: CASSSSEVNTEAFF
J: TRBJ2-5; size: many; D: TRBD1; V: TRBV7-2; DNA: TGTGCCAGCAGCTTCAGGGGGGAGACCCAGTACTTC; CDR3: CASSFRGETQYF
J: TRBJ2-7; size: many; D: -; V: TRBV6-2/TRBV6-3; DNA: TGTGCCAGCAGTTCCACAGGGAAGAGCGAGCAGTACTTC; CDR3: CASSSTGKSEQYF
J: TRBJ2-1; size: many; D: TRBD1; V: TRBV11-1; DNA: TGTGCCAGCAGCTATAGACAGGGCTGGGTTGAGCAGTTCTTC; CDR3: CASSYRQGWVEQFF
J: TRBJ2-7; size: many; D: -; V: TRBV20-1; DNA: TGCAGTGCTAGTGCCCTACTAGGTAGCCCCTACGAGCAGTACTTC; CDR3: CSASALLGSPYEQYF
J: TRBJ2-1; size: many; D: -; V: TRBV11-2; DNA: TGTGCCAGCAGCCTCAAATCCGGAAGCTCCTACAATGAGCAGTTCTTC; CDR3: CASSLKSGSSYNEQFF
J: TRBJ2-7; size: many; D: -; V: TRBV6-2/TRBV6-3; DNA: TGTGCCAGCAGTCCATGGACGGGCAGCCCCGAGCAGTACTTC; CDR3: CASSPWTGSPEQYF
J: TRBJ2-7; size: many; D: TRBD2; V: TRBV3-1; DNA: TGTGCCAGCAGCCACCTTTCCAGCGGGAGAGGTAACGAGCAGTACTTC; CDR3: CASSHLSSGRGNEQYF
J: TRBJ2-3; size: many; D: -; V: TRBV9; DNA: TGTGCCAGCAGCGGGGGACTCCTTGCCGTAGATACGCAGTATTTT; CDR3: CASSGGLLAVDTQYF
J: TRBJ2-1; size: many; D: TRBD2; V: TRBV12-3/TRBV12-4; DNA: TGTGCCAGCAGTTTACCAGCGGGAGGGGGTGGTGAGCAGTTCTTC; CDR3: CASSLPAGGGGEQFF
J: TRBJ1-2; size: medium-sized; D: -; V: TRBV29-1; DNA: TGCAGTATCAATCCTCCCTTGGACGGAGACTATGGCTACACCTTC; CDR3: CSINPPLDGDYGYTF
J: TRBJ2-7; size: many; D: TRBD2; V: TRBV5-4; DNA: TGTGTCACACACGACAGCGGGAGCTCCTACGAGCAGTACTTC; CDR3: CVTHDSGSSYEQYF
J: TRBJ1-5; size: few; D: -; V: TRBV12-3/TRBV12-4; DNA: TGTGCCAGCAATACCATGGGTGGAGGGAATCAGCCCCAGCATTTT; CDR3: CASNTMGGGNQPQHF
J: TRBJ2-1; size: many; D: -; V: TRBV7-2; DNA: TGTGCCAGCGATAATCGCGTGAATGAGCAGTTCTTC; CDR3: CASDNRVNEQFF
J: TRBJ2-1; size: many; D: TRBD2; V: TRBV20-1; DNA: TGCAGTGCTAGAGAGAGCGGCACGGGACTAGCGGGGAGGAATGAGCAGTTCTTC; CDR3: CSARESGTGLAGRNEQFF
J: TRBJ2-3; size: many; D: -; V: TRBV7-2; DNA: TGTGCCAGCAGCTTAGCCGGGCCGGCGTCAGATACGCAGTATTTT; CDR3: CASSLAGPASDTQYF
J: TRBJ2-4; size: -; D: -; V: TRBV6-1; DNA: TGTGCCAGCAGTGCTGGGGGCTGGGACATTCAGTACTTC; CDR3: CASSAGGWDIQYF
J: TRBJ1-4; size: -; D: -; V: TRBV29-1; DNA: TGCAGCGTCGCCCACCTACAGGGTCGGTCGGAACTGTTTTTT; CDR3: CSVAHLQGRSELFF
J: TRBJ2-7; size: many; D: TRBD1; V: TRBV27; DNA: TGTGCCAGCAGACCCAGGGACAGGGCCTACGAGCAGTACTTC; CDR3: CASRPRDRAYEQYF
J: TRBJ1-1; size: few; D: -; V: TRBV5-6; DNA: TGTGCCAGCAGCTTGACTGGGGTCACTGAAGCTTTCTTT; CDR3: CASSLTGVTEAFF
J: TRBJ1-1; size: many; D: -; V: TRBV6-5; DNA: TGTGCCAGCAGTTACTCGAATACTGAAGCTTTCTTT; CDR3: CASSYSNTEAFF
J: TRBJ2-5; size: many; D: -; V: TRBV6-2/TRBV6-3; DNA: TGTGCCAGCAGTTACTCGGAGACCCAGTACTTC; CDR3: CASSYSETQYF
J: TRBJ2-2; size: many; D: -; V: TRBV9; DNA: TGTGCCAGCAGCGAGAACTTCTACACCGGGGAGCTGTTTTTT; CDR3: CASSENFYTGELFF
J: TRBJ1-2; size: many; D: -; V: TRBV2; DNA: TGTGCCAGCAGCGTAAGCGACGTCCCTCCCTATGGCTACACCTTC; CDR3: CASSVSDVPPYGYTF
J: TRBJ2-7; size: many; D: -; V: TRBV9; DNA: TGTGCCAGCAGCTCCTGGGCCAGCTCCGAGCAGTACTTC; CDR3: CASSSWASSEQYF
J: TRBJ2-5; size: few; D: TRBD1; V: TRBV5-6; DNA: TGTGCCAGCAGCTTGGGCTCTCTAGGGGGCGAGGGAGAGACCCAGTACTTC; CDR3: CASSLGSLGGEGETQYF
J: TRBJ2-5; size: medium-sized; D: TRBD2; V: TRBV20-1; DNA: TGCAGTGCTAGAGGGGCCCCGAATAGCGGGGAGCGAGAAGACTTCCAAGAGACCCAGTACTTC; CDR3: CSARGAPNSGEREDFQETQYF
J: TRBJ2-5; size: few; D: -; V: TRBV12-3/TRBV12-4; DNA: TGTGCCAGCAGCGCCACAGGGGGGGGACAGACCCAGTACTTC; CDR3: CASSATGGGQTQYF
J: TRBJ2-2; size: many; D: TRBD1; V: TRBV29-1; DNA: TGCAGCGTTGGAGGCAGGGGGTTCGGGGAGCTGTTTTTT; CDR3: CSVGGRGFGELFF
J: TRBJ2-1; size: few; D: -; V: TRBV5-4; DNA: TGTGCCAGCAGCTTGAGGAGTAATGAGCAGTTCTTC; CDR3: CASSLRSNEQFF
J: TRBJ2-7; size: many; D: -; V: TRBV3-1; DNA: TGTGCCAGCAGCCAAGACTTAGGGAAGACCCAGCAGTACTTC; CDR3: CASSQDLGKTQQYF
J: TRBJ2-1; size: few; D: -; V: TRBV28; DNA: TGTGCCAGCCGGGGGGCAGGGCTGCGGCAGTTCTTC; CDR3: CASRGAGLRQFF
J: TRBJ2-5; size: many; D: TRBD2; V: TRBV7-3; DNA: TGTGCCAGCAGCTCCGGGGGGGCCAACCAAGAGACCCAGTACTTC; CDR3: CASSSGGANQETQYF
J: TRBJ1-5; size: many; D: -; V: TRBV7-2; DNA: TGTGCCAGCAGCTTCGGGAATACCAATCAGCCCCAGCATTTT; CDR3: CASSFGNTNQPQHF
J: TRBJ2-5; size: many; D: -; V: TRBV7-9; DNA: TGTGCCAGCAGCTTAGCGGGAGTTCAAGAGACCCAGTACTTC; CDR3: CASSLAGVQETQYF
J: TRBJ2-7; size: many; D: TRBD2; V: TRBV6-2/TRBV6-3; DNA: TGTGCCAGCAGTCGGACGGGACTAGCGAGTCGCGAGCAGTACTTC; CDR3: CASSRTGLASREQYF
J: TRBJ2-3; size: many; D: TRBD2; V: TRBV7-9; DNA: TGTGCCAGCAGCCCCGACCTACTAGCGAGCACAGATACGCAGTATTTT; CDR3: CASSPDLLASTDTQYF
J: TRBJ2-3; size: many; D: -; V: TRBV7-3; DNA: TGTGCCAGCAGCTTATCTCGGGGCACAGATACGCAGTATTTT; CDR3: CASSLSRGTDTQYF
J: TRBJ2-5; size: many; D: -; V: TRBV7-2; DNA: TGTGCCAGCAGCCCGATACTTTCCGGGAGAGAGACCCAGTACTTC; CDR3: CASSPILSGRETQYF
J: TRBJ2-7; size: few; D: -; V: TRBV7-3; DNA: TGTGCCAGCAGCCCCCGGGGCGCCGCGGGCTACGAGCAGTACTTC; CDR3: CASSPRGAAGYEQYF